This T cell receptor (beta chain) derives from a study of radiation and T cells in renal cell carcinoma. Study conclusions and caveats: Top tumor clonotypes rose in blood 2 weeks post-radiation, then contracted.

Profiled with immunoSEQ multiplex PCR; TCRdb holds only in-frame clones, not every one. The sample gives 100,000 to 150,000 clones, around 80% of which show up once; roughly 6% is in the top ten. CDR3 length: 13 residues. The V and J ends lost 3 bases and 10 bases, in that order; junction bases with no gene match: 3. The germline V gene has CDR1 SGHAT and CDR2 FQNNGV. On this clone itself: What it binds is unknown.

Time point: blood 2 weeks post-SBRT. Treatment: 15 Gy SBRT to primary tumor, nephrectomy 4 weeks later. Source: blood, taken from a patient whose treatment included radiotherapy and nephrectomy. This rearrangement joins TRBV11-2 to TRBJ1-1, with 12 positions matching TRBD1. This sequence was found in a man over 45 with renal cell carcinoma. The CDR3 sequence: CASSLGQGARAFF. CDR3 nucleotides: TGTGCCAGCAGCTTGGGACAGGGGGCGAGAGCTTTCTTT.